Below, 32 T cell receptor beta chains from the same sample are listed, as sequenced in a study of cytotoxic CD8 clonotypes in ibrutinib-treated CLL. Repertoires were generated with immunoSEQ multiplex PCR, while TCRdb's copy carries only in-frame clones and drops some. The data show about 180,000 clones, with about 84% seen just once and about 4.3% held by the top ten. The specimen comprised PBMCs, sampled after 24 months of ibrutinib treatment. The receptors shown here come from a human donor with chronic lymphocytic leukemia.

The rearrangement uses TRBV6-5 and TRBJ1-2, with D possibly being TRBD1 (6 bases). Trimming pared 2 bases from V and 8 bases from J, leaving 9 bases between. This CDR3 contains 12 residues. Germline CDR1 MNHEY, CDR2 SVGAGI. The CDR3 sequence: CASSYMGAGYTF. CDR3 bases: TGTGCCAGCAGTTACATGGGGGCCGGCTACACCTTC.

This clone was recorded once. This chain connects TRBV29-1 to TRBJ1-1; 8 bases fit TRBD1. The ends lost 3 bases at V and 8 bases at J; junction bases unmatched: 8. The V gene's germline CDR1 is SQVTM and CDR2 ANQGSEA. This CDR3 region has 13 residues. The CDR3 DNA sequence: TGCAGCGTTGACAGGGGGCGCCTCGCCGAAGCTTTCTTT. Translation gives CSVDRGRLAEAFF.

The chain couples TRBV11-3 to TRBJ2-1, with D maybe TRBD2 (5 bases). Germline V gene sequence: CDR1 SGHNT, CDR2 YENEEA. V was clipped by 4 bases and J by 0 bases, with 10 bases between them. CDR3 length: 15 amino acids. The CDR3 loop is CASSSGESSYNEQFF. CDR3 coding DNA: TGTGCCAGCAGCTCCGGGGAAAGCTCCTACAATGAGCAGTTCTTC.

This clone has a count of ten or more. The genes are TRBV5-4 and TRBJ1-1; 10 bases are a match to TRBD1. This CDR3 region has 13 residues. V shed 4 bases and J 8 bases; nucleotides not matched to a gene: 5. Germline V CDR1 and CDR2: SGHNT, YYREEE (reference sequence). The CDR3 coding sequence is TGTGCCAGCAGCGGGACAGGGGAGGGGGAAGCTTTCTTT. Its protein is CASSGTGEGEAFF.

The chain's CDR3 is CASSLPSGANVLTF. Written as DNA, the CDR3 is TGTGCCAGCAGCTTACCCTCTGGGGCCAACGTCCTGACTTTC. This rearrangement joins TRBV7-2 to TRBJ2-6; D gene unclear. This CDR3 region has 14 residues. V lost 2 bases and J lost 0, with 2 bases in between. CDR1 and CDR2 from the germline V gene are SGHTA and FQGNSA.

The chain couples TRBV7-2 to TRBJ2-5; perhaps TRBD1 as D (6 bases). Germline V gene sequence: CDR1 SGHTA, CDR2 FQGNSA. The CDR3 length is 16 residues. With 5 bases removed from V and 4 bases from J, the gap between germline ends came to 20 bases. CDR3 loop: CASSLTGNGVRETQYF. In DNA, the CDR3 is TGTGCCAGCAGCCTTACAGGGAATGGGGTGAGAGAGACCCAGTACTTC. Full variable domain (rest looked up from reference TRBV7-2 and TRBJ2-5): GAGVSQSPSNKVTEKGKDVELRCDPISGHTALYWYRQSLGQGLEFLIYFQGNSAPDKSGLPSDRFSAERTGGSVSTLTIQRTQQEDSAVYLCASSLTGNGVRETQYFGPGTRLLVL.

The chain has TRBV29-1 and TRBJ2-3; 10 bases agree with TRBD1. Germline CDR1 is SQVTM and CDR2 is ANQGSEA. The CDR3 is made up of 16 amino acids. With V trimmed by 4 bases and J by 2 bases, 9 bases remained unmatched. The CDR3 nucleotides read TGCAGCGTTGGGAGGGGGACAGGGGCTATCACAGATACGCAGTATTTT. Translating gives CSVGRGTGAITDTQYF.

This chain uses TRBV5-1 with TRBJ2-7; 10 bases are shared with TRBD2. Trimming took 3 bases from V and 2 from J; bases not matched to a gene: 11. Germline CDR1 and CDR2: SGHRS and YFSETQ. The CDR3 is 17 amino acids. CDR3 loop: CASSWGLAGDGAYEQYF. Written as DNA, the CDR3 is TGCGCCAGCAGCTGGGGTCTAGCGGGAGACGGGGCCTACGAGCAGTACTTC.

This chain's CDR3 is CASSVQGHTEAFF. In DNA, the CDR3 is TGTGCCAGCAGCGTACAGGGACACACTGAAGCTTTCTTT. The chain has TRBV9 and TRBJ1-1; possible D gene TRBD1, 5 bases. Germline assignment: CDR1 SGDLS and CDR2 YYNGEE. V gave up 1 base and J gave up 3 bases, with 7 bases separating them. CDR3 length: 13 amino acids.

This chain's CDR3 is CASSSQEANYGYTF. The CDR3 region has the DNA TGTGCCAGCAGTTCGCAGGAAGCTAACTATGGCTACACCTTC. The V gene is TRBV6-5, the J gene TRBJ1-2; the D is unclear. This CDR3 spans 14 amino acids. The V and J ends lost 4 bases and 0 bases respectively, with 9 bases between them. Per the germline V gene, CDR1 is MNHEY and CDR2 is SVGAGI.

This clone was seen only a few times. This rearrangement joins TRBV7-2 to TRBJ2-5, with D unclear. V was cut by 5 bases and J by 0 bases, with 13 bases left in between. CDR3 length: 15 residues. CDR1 and CDR2 (germline): SGHTA, FQGNSA. CDR3 in amino acids: CASSRSLGNQETQYF. In DNA, the CDR3 is TGTGCCAGCAGCAGAAGTTTGGGGAACCAAGAGACCCAGTACTTC.

The chain carries TRBV20-1 and TRBJ2-7, with D uncertain. Germline V gene data show CDR1 as DFQATT and CDR2 as SNEGSKA (reference sequence). The CDR3 is 10 residues long. Written as DNA, the CDR3 is TGCATCACGCCCCGGTACGAGCAGTACTTC. As protein: CITPRYEQYF.

The chain employs TRBV30 and TRBJ2-7, with 12 positions matching TRBD2. The ends lost 3 bases at V and 1 base at J; junction bases unmatched: 4. In germline, CDR1 is GTSNPN, CDR2 SVGIG (reference sequence). CDR3 length: 15 residues. The DNA of the CDR3 is TGTGCCTGGAGCGCACTAGCGGGGGGTTCCTACGAGCAGTACTTC. Translating gives CAWSALAGGSYEQYF. Complete variable domain (other parts from reference TRBV30 and TRBJ2-7): SQTIHQWPATLVQPVGSPLSLECTVEGTSNPNLYWYRQAAGRGLQLLFYSVGIGQISSEVPQNLSASRPQDRQFILSSKKLLLSDSGFYLCAWSALAGGSYEQYFGPGTRLTVT.

V usage is TRBV9 and J usage is TRBJ2-1; no clear D gene. Germline V gives CDR1 SGDLS, CDR2 YYNGEE. This CDR3 region has 13 residues. V lost 4 bases and J 4 bases, leaving 9 bases between the germline ends. This chain's CDR3 is CASSPGSYNEQFF. The CDR3 DNA sequence: TGTGCCAGCAGCCCCGGGTCGTACAATGAGCAGTTCTTC.

The rearrangement joins TRBV29-1 to TRBJ1-5; D remains ambiguous. The CDR3 totals 12 residues. Germline CDR1 SQVTM, CDR2 ANQGSEA. V lost 7 bases, J lost 1 base, and 8 bases lay in between. CDR3: CSAKWSNQPQHF. The CDR3 coding sequence is TGCAGCGCTAAATGGAGCAATCAGCCCCAGCATTTT.

The chain joins TRBV2 to TRBJ1-1; D may be TRBD1 (5 bases). Trimming removed 6 bases at V and 6 bases at J, with 26 bases between. Germline V gives CDR1 SNHLY, CDR2 FYNNEI. This CDR3 comprises 17 residues. For the CDR3, the DNA is TGTGCCAGCAGCGCCGGGGCCCTGGTGGAAACTGGACCTGAAGCTTTCTTT. Amino acids: CASSAGALVETGPEAFF. Full variable domain (rest looked up from reference TRBV2 and TRBJ1-1): EPEVTQTPSHQVTQMGQEVILRCVPISNHLYFYWYRQILGQKVEFLVSFYNNEISEKSEIFDDQFSVERPDGSNFTLKIRSTKLEDSAMYFCASSAGALVETGPEAFFGQGTRLTVV.

As regards this clone: Germline is not matched at one junction end, which may reflect a read error. V is TRBV7-7 and J is TRBJ2-2; TRBD1 matches 7 bases. This CDR3 has 15 residues. Germline CDR1 is SSHAT and CDR2 is FNYEAQ (reference sequence). CDR3 DNA sequence: TGTGCTAGCAGCTCCCATCAGGGGGTCACCGGGGAGCTGTTTTTT. It translates to CASSSHQGVTGELFF.

The rearrangement joins TRBV29-1 to TRBJ2-7; 9 bases are shared with TRBD1. V shed 4 bases, J shed 1 base, and the junction held 11 bases outside the gene matches. The CDR3 has 16 amino acids. Looked up from germline, CDR1 is SQVTM and CDR2 is ANQGSEA. The CDR3 loop is CSVGGGQGGGSYEQYF. DNA for the CDR3: TGCAGCGTTGGGGGGGGACAGGGCGGAGGGTCCTACGAGCAGTACTTC.

J is TRBJ2-5 and V is TRBV15, with TRBD1 as a possible D gene (5 bases). The J call may be incorrect, as the DNA end agrees better with TRBJ2-7. Germline CDR1 and CDR2: LNHNV and YYDKDF (reference sequence). The CDR3 consists of 13 residues. DNA for the CDR3: TGTGCCACCAGCAGGAAAGACAGATACGAGCAGTACTTC. Protein: CATSRKDRYEQYF.

A single count supports this clone. The chain carries TRBV7-3 and TRBJ2-2; 9 bases are shared with TRBD2. Germline V gene lookup returns CDR1 SGHTA and CDR2 FQGTGA. The CDR3 has 17 amino acids. V was clipped by 0 bases and J by 4 bases; unmatched bases: 6. CDR3 nucleotide sequence: TGTGCCAGCAGCTTAACCCGGACTAGCGAGGGCACCGGGGAGCTGTTTTTT. This gives the protein CASSLTRTSEGTGELFF.

The chain uses TRBV19 and TRBJ2-7; TRBD2 might be the D (5 bases). The CDR3 is 14 amino acids. Trimming cost V 3 bases and J 0 bases, with 9 bases left between them. CDR1 and CDR2 (germline): LNHDA, SQIVND (reference sequence). The CDR3 sequence: CASSISVSSYEQYF. Written as DNA, the CDR3 is TGTGCCAGTAGTATTAGCGTAAGCTCCTACGAGCAGTACTTC.

This clone was picked up a small number of times. This chain connects TRBV30 to TRBJ1-2; D gene unclear. V lost 0 bases and J lost 7, with 9 bases in between. This CDR3 contains 12 residues. Germline values: CDR1 GTSNPN, CDR2 SVGIG (reference sequence). This CDR3 is CAWSVSDGGYTF. Here the CDR3 DNA reads TGTGCCTGGAGTGTATCTGATGGTGGCTACACCTTC.

This clone appeared a few times. This sequence joins TRBV30 and TRBJ1-4; tentative D call: TRBD1 (5 bases). The length of the CDR3 is 12 residues. Germline lookup yields CDR1 GTSNPN and CDR2 SVGIG (reference sequence). Trimming removed 4 bases from V and 4 bases from J, with 7 bases in between. The CDR3 DNA reads TGTGCCTGGAAGACAGTTAATGAAAAACTGTTTTTT. Translated: CAWKTVNEKLFF.

This chain connects TRBV6-5 to TRBJ1-1, with 10 bases aligning to TRBD1. CDR3 size: 14 residues. The germline gives CDR1 MNHEY, CDR2 SVGAGI. V lost 8 bases, J lost 6 bases, and 9 bases stayed unmatched. The CDR3 coding sequence is TGTGCCAGCGGTGAGGACAGGGGGGTGGCTGAAGCTTTCTTT. Its protein product is CASGEDRGVAEAFF.

This clone was found once. The rearrangement links TRBV27 to TRBJ1-5, with 9 bases matching TRBD1. J gave up 5 bases and V 6 bases, and 5 bases lay outside the gene matches. Germline V gives CDR1 MNHEY, CDR2 SMNVEV (reference sequence). The CDR3 runs to 14 residues. The CDR3 loop reads CASSTDRGHQPQHF. The CDR3 bases are TGTGCCAGCAGCACGGACAGGGGACATCAGCCCCAGCATTTT.

V gene TRBV6-5 combines with J gene TRBJ1-2; D is possibly TRBD1 (6 bases). Germline lookup yields CDR1 MNHEY and CDR2 SVGAGI. Trimming stripped 4 bases from V and 2 bases from J, with 8 bases between. CDR3 length: 13 residues. CDR3 in DNA: TGTGCCAGCAGTTTGGGACAAAACTATGGCTACACCTTC. It translates to CASSLGQNYGYTF.

This chain connects TRBV6-1 to TRBJ2-7; D gene uncertain. V was trimmed by 11 bases and J by 0 bases, leaving 14 bases between them. The CDR3 sequence is 13 residues long. Germline assignment: CDR1 MNHNS and CDR2 SASEGT. In DNA, the CDR3 is TGTGCCTTCCAGCTTGCTGGCTCCTACGAGCAGTACTTC. Its protein product is CAFQLAGSYEQYF.

The gene calls are TRBV19 and TRBJ2-1, with 7 nucleotides matching TRBD1. There are 13 residues in the CDR3. The V segment lost 7 bases and the J segment 5 bases; nucleotides outside the gene matches: 5. Germline loops: CDR1 LNHDA, CDR2 SQIVND (reference sequence). The CDR3 DNA sequence: TGTGCCAGTAACGCAGGGGGAGACAATGAGCAGTTCTTC. The encoded protein is CASNAGGDNEQFF. Full variable domain (missing parts from reference TRBV19 and TRBJ2-1): DGGITQSPKYLFRKEGQNVTLSCEQNLNHDAMYWYRQDPGQGLRLIYYSQIVNDFQKGDIAEGYSVSREKKESFPLTVTSAQKNPTAFYLCASNAGGDNEQFFGPGTRLTVL.

V is TRBV19 and J is TRBJ1-1, with 7 bases lining up with TRBD1. Per germline, CDR1 LNHDA and CDR2 SQIVND (reference sequence). V lost 5 bases, J lost 1 base, and 1 base stayed unmatched. The CDR3 runs 13 residues. The CDR3 region has the DNA TGTGCCAGTAGTGACAGGGCGAACACTGAAGCTTTCTTT. Encoded protein: CASSDRANTEAFF.

The chain links TRBV2 to TRBJ2-7; tentative D call: TRBD1 (5 bases). Germline V CDR1 and CDR2: SNHLY, FYNNEI. With 1 base removed from V and 0 bases from J, the gap between germline ends came to 10 bases. The CDR3 sequence is 15 residues long. The DNA for the CDR3 is TGTGCCAGCAGTGAAGAGACAGCCCGCTCCTACGAGCAGTACTTC. It encodes CASSEETARSYEQYF.

The rearrangement uses TRBV5-1 and TRBJ2-7; 8 positions match TRBD1. After removal of 4 bases from V and 3 bases from J, the junction contained 12 bases not matched to a gene. The CDR3 extends over 16 amino acids. Germline V gene data show CDR1 as SGHRS and CDR2 as YFSETQ. The CDR3 protein is CASSTGQGRVDYEQYF. CDR3 DNA sequence: TGCGCCAGCAGCACCGGACAGGGTAGGGTTGACTACGAGCAGTACTTC.

V usage is TRBV7-2 and J usage is TRBJ1-4; 11 bases map to TRBD1. The ends lost 1 base at V and 10 bases at J; junction bases unmatched: 5. The CDR3 runs 15 residues. Germline CDR1 reads SGHTA; CDR2 reads FQGNSA. CDR3 protein: CASSLGVGTGGKLFF. Written as DNA, the CDR3 is TGTGCCAGCAGCTTAGGAGTGGGGACAGGGGGAAAACTGTTTTTT.